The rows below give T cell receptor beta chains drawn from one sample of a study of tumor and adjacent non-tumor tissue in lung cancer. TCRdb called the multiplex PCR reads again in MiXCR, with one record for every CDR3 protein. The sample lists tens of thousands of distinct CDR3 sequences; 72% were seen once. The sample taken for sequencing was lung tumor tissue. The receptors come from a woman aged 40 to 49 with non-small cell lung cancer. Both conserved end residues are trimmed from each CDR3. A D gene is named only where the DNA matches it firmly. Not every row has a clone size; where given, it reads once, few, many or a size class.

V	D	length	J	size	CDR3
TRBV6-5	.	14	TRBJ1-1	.	AYRRGPDRSNTEAF
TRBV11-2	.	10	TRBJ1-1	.	ASSNLGFEAL
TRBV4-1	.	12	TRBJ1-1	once	ASRQEPGTVEAF
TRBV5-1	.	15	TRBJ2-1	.	TSSAPQGIKGGDEQF
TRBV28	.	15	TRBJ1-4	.	ASSFSRPGLGNEKLF
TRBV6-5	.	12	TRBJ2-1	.	ANSFQEGWDEQF
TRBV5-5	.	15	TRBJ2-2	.	ASSSTVGTRGIGELF
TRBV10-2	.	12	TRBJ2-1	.	ASSDQGQYYEQF
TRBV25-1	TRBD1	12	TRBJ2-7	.	ASSRQGFSCEQY
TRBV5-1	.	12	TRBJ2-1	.	VSRAGETYNEQF
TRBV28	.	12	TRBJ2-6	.	ASSSIYSANALT
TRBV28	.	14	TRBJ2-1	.	ASSLSPGPMNNVQF
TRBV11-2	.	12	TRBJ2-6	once	ASSPAAGAKALT
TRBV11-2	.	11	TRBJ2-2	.	ACNPERDGELF
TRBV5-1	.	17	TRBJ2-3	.	ASRNPWTSRGTSTDTQY
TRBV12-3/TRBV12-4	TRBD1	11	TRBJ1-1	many	ASSTSTGTEAF
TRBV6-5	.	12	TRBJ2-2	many	ASKSRRNTGELF
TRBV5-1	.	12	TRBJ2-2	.	ASSLAGDNGELF
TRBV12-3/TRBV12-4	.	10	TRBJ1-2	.	ASGPGQSGYT
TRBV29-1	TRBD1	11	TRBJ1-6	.	NVGTDYNSPPH
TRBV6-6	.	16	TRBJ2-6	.	ASKEWEALNSGANVLT
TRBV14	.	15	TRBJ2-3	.	ASSQDAGIDVTDTQY
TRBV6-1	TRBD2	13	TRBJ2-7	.	TSSEVAGGLYEQY
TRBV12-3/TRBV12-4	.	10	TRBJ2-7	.	ARSGNSYEQY
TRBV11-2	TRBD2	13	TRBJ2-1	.	ADSSQRGSYNVQF
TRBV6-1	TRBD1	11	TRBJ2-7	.	ASGQTGCYERY
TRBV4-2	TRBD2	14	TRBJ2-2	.	SSSPRLAGGTGELF
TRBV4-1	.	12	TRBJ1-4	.	ASSRLLGDEKLF
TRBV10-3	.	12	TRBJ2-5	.	VISESGSVETQY
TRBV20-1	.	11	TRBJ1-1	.	RAGNGRGREAF
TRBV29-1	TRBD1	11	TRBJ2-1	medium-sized	SVRTGGYNEQF
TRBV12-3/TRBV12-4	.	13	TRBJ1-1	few	ASTIYRAQDTEAF
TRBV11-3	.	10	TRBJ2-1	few	ASSLAPNEQF
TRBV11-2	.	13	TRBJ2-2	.	ASSSLPRNTGELF
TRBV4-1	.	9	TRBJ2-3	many	ASSRTDTQY
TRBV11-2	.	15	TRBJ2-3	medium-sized	ASSLSVARGGTDTQY
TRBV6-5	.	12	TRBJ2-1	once	ASSGDGNYNGQL
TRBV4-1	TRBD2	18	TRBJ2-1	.	ANSRTPGLAGGNMYNEQF
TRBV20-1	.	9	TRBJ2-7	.	SARGTYEQY
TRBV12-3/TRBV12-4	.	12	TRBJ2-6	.	ASSFEIAANVLT
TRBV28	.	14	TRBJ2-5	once	ASRNPSRMGRETQY
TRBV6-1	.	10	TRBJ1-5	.	ATRDSNQPQH
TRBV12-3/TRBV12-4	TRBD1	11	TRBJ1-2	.	ASSRDRAYGYT
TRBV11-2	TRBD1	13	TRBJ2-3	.	ASSSGTGAEDTQY
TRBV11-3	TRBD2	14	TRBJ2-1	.	ATTSEGTSGGNEQF
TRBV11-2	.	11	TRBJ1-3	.	ASNFRSLDTIY
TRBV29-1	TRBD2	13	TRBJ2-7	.	SVDFVGGSSYEQY
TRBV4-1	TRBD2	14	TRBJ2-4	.	TSSSPSGRATSIQY
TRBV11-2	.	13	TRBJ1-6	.	ANSLAPGNNSPLH
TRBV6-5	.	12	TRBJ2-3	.	ASNYSRSTDTKY
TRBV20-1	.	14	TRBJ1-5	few	SAQNLQEWGNQPQH
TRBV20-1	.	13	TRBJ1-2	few	SARGEDSLLYGYT
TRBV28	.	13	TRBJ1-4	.	AGGASSLGNEELF
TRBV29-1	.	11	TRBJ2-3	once	SVWGASTDMQY
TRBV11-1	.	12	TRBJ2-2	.	ASSRDGYTGKLF
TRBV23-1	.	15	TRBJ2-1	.	ASSPAETEKGFNEQF
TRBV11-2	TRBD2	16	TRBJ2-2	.	VSRLLGSGRANTGEPF
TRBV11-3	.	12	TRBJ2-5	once	DSPESGVVETQY
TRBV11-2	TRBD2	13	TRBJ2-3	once	TSSLGTSGINTQY
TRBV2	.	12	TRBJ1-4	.	ARSAQGLGEKLF